Described below is a single T cell receptor (beta chain) sequence and its context. Its antigen is unknown. Time point noted: week 23, last vaccination. Each dose of the vaccine consisted of 300 ug of mutant IDH1 20-mer peptide, with topical imiquimod. Every donor had a new WHO grade 3 or 4 astrocytoma that was IDH1-mutant, with loss of nuclear ATRX. This sample was included in a study of a mutant IDH1 vaccine in newly diagnosed glioma. Study overall: Eight vaccine injections were given to patients in weeks 1, 3, 5, 7, 11, 15, 19 and 23. Most patients had received both radiotherapy and temozolomide, the prior options being radiotherapy, temozolomide, or both. Study outcomes and limitations: Pseudoprogression showed no apparent link to changes in top peripheral T cell clonotypes.

The protocol was immunoSEQ multiplex PCR, while the TCRdb copy is restricted to in-frame clones and leaves out a portion. The sample shows just over 80,000 clones, roughly 85% of them seen only once. Germline V gene sequence: CDR1 MGHRA, CDR2 YSYEKL. Trimming cost V 4 bases and J 3 bases; bases outside gene matches: 2. This CDR3 region has 15 residues. The sample consisted of PBMCs, taken from a glioma patient whose treatment included an IDH1 peptide vaccine. This sequence was found in a man in his thirties or forties with glioma. Some clones in this sample may be carry-over from other donors' samples. This chain uses TRBV4-1 with TRBJ2-7; 14 bases match TRBD2. The CDR3 nucleotides read TGCGCCAGCAGCCGGGGACTAGCGGGGGACTACGAGCAGTACTTC. Protein product: CASSRGLAGDYEQYF.